Given below is one T cell receptor (beta chain) in context. Antigen unknown. The source of the sample is a study of cytomegalovirus exposure and HLA in healthy donors. Notes on the study in general: Cytomegalovirus status was reportedly diagnosed by the classifier with high sensitivity and specificity. Apparent HLA restriction characterized most CMV-associated TCR beta chains in a later analysis.

It was with 60 Vbeta and 13 Jbeta primers that the PCR ran. Method: immunoSEQ multiplex PCR; TCRdb's copy keeps in-frame clones and lacks some. Of 200,000 to 250,000 clones in the sample, around 76% are singletons; the top ten hold around 5.4%. V gave up 4 bases and J gave up 4 bases; unmatched junction bases: 8. This CDR3 has 17 residues. Looked up from germline, CDR1 is SGHRS and CDR2 is YFSETQ. V and J are TRBV5-1 and TRBJ2-4, with 13 bases fitting TRBD2. Sequenced: PBMCs. The clonotype originates from a middle-aged woman in good health and CMV-seropositive. CDR3 sequence (DNA): TGCGCCAGCAGCGACCGACTAGCGGGGGGCGGGAAAAACATTCAGTACTTC. Encoded protein: CASSDRLAGGGKNIQYF.